This T cell receptor beta chain stems from a study of T cells in Graves' hyperthyroidism and ophthalmopathy. The study's findings and limits: A model of 13 V-J features distinguished ophthalmopathy from stable hyperthyroidism. Most thyroid-expanded clonotypes above 0.001 were also found in blood. Ophthalmopathy onset followed model prediction by a median around six months.

About this clonotype: Its antigen remains unknown.

PBMCs were derived from under 13 ml fresh peripheral blood. Researchers amplified the TCR beta CDR3 regions from RNA transcripts. RT-PCR in the first round (using the HTBI primer set) targeted the TCR CDR3. TCRdb re-called the multiplex PCR reads through MiXCR, storing one row per CDR3 protein. In the table there are some 350,000 distinct CDR3 sequences, around 15% of which are singletons. This CDR3 region has 16 residues. The V end lost 0 bases, the J end lost 4 bases, and 13 bases lay between the germline ends. In germline, CDR1 is LNHNV, CDR2 YYDKDF (reference sequence). Sequenced material: blood. The TCR originated in a woman aged 60 to 75 with Graves' ophthalmopathy. The V call is TRBV15, the J call TRBJ1-3; possible D gene TRBD1, 5 bases. The CDR3 is CATSRDRAGGGNTIYF. The CDR3 DNA reads TGTGCCACCAGCAGAGACAGGGCAGGAGGAGGAAACACCATATATTTT.